The clone carrying this T cell receptor (beta chain) came up once. Per the germline V gene, CDR1 is LGHDT and CDR2 is YNNKEL (reference sequence). The V segment lost 1 base and the J segment 2 bases; nucleotides outside the gene matches: 6. The CDR3 spans 16 residues. The multiple sclerosis control group consisted of treatment-naive patients whose relapsing-remitting disease, which was either stable or active, fulfilled revised McDonald criteria. The CD8+ and CD4+ T cells were isolated magnetically using a negative isolation approach, whereas the TEMRA cells were enriched by FACS. The sample is drawn from a study of CD8 T cells in Susac syndrome. RNA, at roughly 0.45 to 1 ug, was reverse transcribed with random hexamers. The TCR beta CDR3 was amplified by immunoSEQ multiplex PCR across 54 Vbeta, 13 Jbeta. TCRdb re-called the immunoSEQ multiplex PCR reads with MiXCR, one entry per CDR3 protein. The table lists a few hundred thousand distinct CDR3 sequences, 75% to 90% of them singletons, with roughly 0.17% in the top ten.

The chain uses TRBV3-1 and TRBJ2-3; TRBD1 aligns across 7 bases. What was sequenced was CD8+ T cells from PBMCs. This clonotype was obtained from a human donor with multiple sclerosis. The CDR3 DNA sequence: TGTGCCAGCAGCCAAGTGGCGACAGGGCCCACAGATACGCAGTATTTT. Its protein is CASSQVATGPTDTQYF.